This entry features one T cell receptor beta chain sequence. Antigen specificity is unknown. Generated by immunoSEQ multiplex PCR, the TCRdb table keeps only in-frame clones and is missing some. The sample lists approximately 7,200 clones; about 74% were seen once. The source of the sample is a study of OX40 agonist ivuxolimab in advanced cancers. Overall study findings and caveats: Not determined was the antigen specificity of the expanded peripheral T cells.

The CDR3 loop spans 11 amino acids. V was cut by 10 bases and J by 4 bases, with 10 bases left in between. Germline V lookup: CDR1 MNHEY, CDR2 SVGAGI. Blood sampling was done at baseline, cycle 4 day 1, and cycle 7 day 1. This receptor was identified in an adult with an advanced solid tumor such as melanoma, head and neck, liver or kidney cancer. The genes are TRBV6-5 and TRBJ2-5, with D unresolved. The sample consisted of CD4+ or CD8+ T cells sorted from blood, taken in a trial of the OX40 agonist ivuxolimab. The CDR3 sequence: CATITAETQYF. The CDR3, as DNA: TGTGCCACCATCACGGCAGAGACCCAGTACTTC.